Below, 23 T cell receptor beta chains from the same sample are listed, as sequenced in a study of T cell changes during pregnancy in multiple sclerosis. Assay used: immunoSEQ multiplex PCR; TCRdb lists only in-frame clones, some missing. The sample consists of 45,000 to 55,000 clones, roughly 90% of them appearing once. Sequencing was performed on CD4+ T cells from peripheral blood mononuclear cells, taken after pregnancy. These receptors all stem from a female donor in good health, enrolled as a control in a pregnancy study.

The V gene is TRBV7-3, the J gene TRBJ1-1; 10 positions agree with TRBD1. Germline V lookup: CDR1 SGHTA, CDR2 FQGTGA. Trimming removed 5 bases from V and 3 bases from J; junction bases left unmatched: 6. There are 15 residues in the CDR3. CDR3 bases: TGTGCCAGCAGCGCACGGGACAGGGGTTACACTGAAGCTTTCTTT. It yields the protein CASSARDRGYTEAFF. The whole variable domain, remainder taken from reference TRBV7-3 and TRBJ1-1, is GAGVSQTPSNKVTEKGKYVELRCDPISGHTALYWYRQSLGQGPEFLIYFQGTGAADDSGLPNDRFFAVRPEGSVSTLKIQRTERGDSAVYLCASSARDRGYTEAFFGQGTRLTVV.

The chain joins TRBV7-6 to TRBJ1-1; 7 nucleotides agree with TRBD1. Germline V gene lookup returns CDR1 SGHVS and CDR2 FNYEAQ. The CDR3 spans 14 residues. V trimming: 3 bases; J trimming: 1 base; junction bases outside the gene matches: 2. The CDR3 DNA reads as TGTGCCAGCAGCTTGGGACAGAAGAACACTGAAGCTTTCTTT. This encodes CASSLGQKNTEAFF.

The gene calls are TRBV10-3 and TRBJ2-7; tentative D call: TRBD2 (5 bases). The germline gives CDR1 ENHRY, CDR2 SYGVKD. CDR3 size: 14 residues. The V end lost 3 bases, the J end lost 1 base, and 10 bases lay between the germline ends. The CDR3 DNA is TGTGCCATCAGTGAAGCCCGGGGTTCCTACGAGCAGTACTTC. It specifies CAISEARGSYEQYF.

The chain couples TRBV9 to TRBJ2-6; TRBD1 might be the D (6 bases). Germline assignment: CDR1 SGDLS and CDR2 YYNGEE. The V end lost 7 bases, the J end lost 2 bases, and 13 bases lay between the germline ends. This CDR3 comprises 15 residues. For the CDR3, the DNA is TGTGCCAGCCAGCGAGGGGGTACTGGGGCCAACGTCCTGACTTTC. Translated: CASQRGGTGANVLTF.

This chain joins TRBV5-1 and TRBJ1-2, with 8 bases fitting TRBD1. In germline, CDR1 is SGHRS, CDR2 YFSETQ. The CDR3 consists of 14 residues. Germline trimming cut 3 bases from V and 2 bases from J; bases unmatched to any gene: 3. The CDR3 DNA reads TGCGCCAGCAGCTCCCGGGACAGGAACTATGGCTACACCTTC. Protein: CASSSRDRNYGYTF.

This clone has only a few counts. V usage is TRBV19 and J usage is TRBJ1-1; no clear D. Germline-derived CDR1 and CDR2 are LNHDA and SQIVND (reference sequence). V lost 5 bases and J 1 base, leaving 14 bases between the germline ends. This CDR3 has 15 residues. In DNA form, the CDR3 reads TGTGCCAGTAGTCTCCGAGGCGGGGAGAACACTGAAGCTTTCTTT. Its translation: CASSLRGGENTEAFF. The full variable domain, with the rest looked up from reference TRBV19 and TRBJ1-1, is DGGITQSPKYLFRKEGQNVTLSCEQNLNHDAMYWYRQDPGQGLRLIYYSQIVNDFQKGDIAEGYSVSREKKESFPLTVTSAQKNPTAFYLCASSLRGGENTEAFFGQGTRLTVV.

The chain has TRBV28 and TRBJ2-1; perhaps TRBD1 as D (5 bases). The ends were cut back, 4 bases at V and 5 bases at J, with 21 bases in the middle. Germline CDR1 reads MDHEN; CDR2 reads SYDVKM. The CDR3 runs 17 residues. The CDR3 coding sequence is TGTGCCAGCAGTTCCCCGACACTGCCAGGGCCCAACAATGAGCAGTTCTTC. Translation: CASSSPTLPGPNNEQFF.

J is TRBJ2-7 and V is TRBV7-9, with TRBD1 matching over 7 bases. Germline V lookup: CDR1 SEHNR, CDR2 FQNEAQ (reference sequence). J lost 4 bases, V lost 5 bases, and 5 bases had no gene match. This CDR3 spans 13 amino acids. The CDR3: CASSPKDRYEQYF. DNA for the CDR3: TGTGCCAGCAGCCCCAAGGACAGGTACGAGCAGTACTTC.

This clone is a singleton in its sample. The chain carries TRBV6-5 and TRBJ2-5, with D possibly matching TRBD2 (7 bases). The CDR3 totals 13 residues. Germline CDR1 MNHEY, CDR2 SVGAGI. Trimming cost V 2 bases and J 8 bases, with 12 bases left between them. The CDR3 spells CASSYIAGATQYF. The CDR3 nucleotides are TGTGCCAGCAGTTACATCGCGGGGGCCACCCAGTACTTC.

CDR3 region: CASSLNPYSNQPQHF. In nucleotides, the CDR3 is TGTGCCAGCAGCTTGAATCCCTATAGCAATCAGCCCCAGCATTTT. This chain links TRBV5-8 with TRBJ1-5; D remains unclear. CDR3 length: 15 amino acids. V lost 1 base, J lost 0 bases, and 8 bases lay in between. CDR1 and CDR2 from the germline V gene are SGHTS and YDEGEE.

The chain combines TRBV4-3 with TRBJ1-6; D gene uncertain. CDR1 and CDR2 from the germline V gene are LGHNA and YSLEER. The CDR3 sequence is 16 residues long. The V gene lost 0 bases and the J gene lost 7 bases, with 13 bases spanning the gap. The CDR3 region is CASSQEAGSENSPLHF. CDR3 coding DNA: TGCGCCAGCAGCCAAGAGGCCGGGTCAGAAAATTCACCCCTCCACTTT.

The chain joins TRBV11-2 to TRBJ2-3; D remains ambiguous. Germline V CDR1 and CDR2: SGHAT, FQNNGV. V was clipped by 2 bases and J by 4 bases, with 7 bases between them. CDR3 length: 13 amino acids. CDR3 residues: CASSLSRSDTQYF. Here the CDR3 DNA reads TGTGCCAGCAGCTTATCTAGATCAGATACGCAGTATTTT.

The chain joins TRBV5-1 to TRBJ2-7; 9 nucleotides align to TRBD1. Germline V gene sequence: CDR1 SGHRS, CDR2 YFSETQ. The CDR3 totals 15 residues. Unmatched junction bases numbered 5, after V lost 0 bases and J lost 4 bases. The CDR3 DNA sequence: TGCGCCAGCAGCTTGGAGGGGACAGGGTCATACGAGCAGTACTTC. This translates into CASSLEGTGSYEQYF. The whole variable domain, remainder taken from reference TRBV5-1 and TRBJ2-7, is KAGVTQTPRYLIKTRGQQVTLSCSPISGHRSVSWYQQTPGQGLQFLFEYFSETQRNKGNFPGRFSGRQFSNSRSEMNVSTLELGDSALYLCASSLEGTGSYEQYFGPGTRLTVT.

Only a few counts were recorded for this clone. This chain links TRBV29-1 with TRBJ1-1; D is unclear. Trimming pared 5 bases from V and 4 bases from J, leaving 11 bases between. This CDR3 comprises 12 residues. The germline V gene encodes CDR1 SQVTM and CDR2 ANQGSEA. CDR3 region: CSVSSGSTEAFF. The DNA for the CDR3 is TGCAGCGTTTCCTCGGGTAGCACTGAAGCTTTCTTT.

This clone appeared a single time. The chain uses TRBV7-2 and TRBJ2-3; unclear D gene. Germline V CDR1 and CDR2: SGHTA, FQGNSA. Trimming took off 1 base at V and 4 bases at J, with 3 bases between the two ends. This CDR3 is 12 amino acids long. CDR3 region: CASSLDSDTQYF. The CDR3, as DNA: TGTGCCAGCAGCTTAGACTCAGATACGCAGTATTTT.

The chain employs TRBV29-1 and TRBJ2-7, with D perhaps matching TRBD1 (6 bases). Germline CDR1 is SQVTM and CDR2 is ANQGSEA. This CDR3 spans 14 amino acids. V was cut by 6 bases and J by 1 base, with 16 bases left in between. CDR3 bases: TGCAGCGTAAGGTTTTTGGACAGTTCCTACGAGCAGTACTTC. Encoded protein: CSVRFLDSSYEQYF.

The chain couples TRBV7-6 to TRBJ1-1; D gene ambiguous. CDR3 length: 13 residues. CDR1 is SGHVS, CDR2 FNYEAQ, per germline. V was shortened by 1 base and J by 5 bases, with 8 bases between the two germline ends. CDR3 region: CASSLGGVTEAFF. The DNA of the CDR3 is TGTGCCAGCAGCTTAGGGGGAGTTACTGAAGCTTTCTTT.

CDR3 region: CASTLSRGGDSNEQFF. For the CDR3, the DNA is TGTGCCAGCACTCTTAGTAGAGGGGGGGATAGCAATGAGCAGTTCTTC. This chain connects TRBV25-1 to TRBJ2-1, with TRBD2 as a possible D gene (7 bases). Germline V gene data show CDR1 as MGHDK and CDR2 as SYGVNS. CDR3 size: 16 residues. Trimming stripped 7 bases from V and 6 bases from J, with 22 bases between.

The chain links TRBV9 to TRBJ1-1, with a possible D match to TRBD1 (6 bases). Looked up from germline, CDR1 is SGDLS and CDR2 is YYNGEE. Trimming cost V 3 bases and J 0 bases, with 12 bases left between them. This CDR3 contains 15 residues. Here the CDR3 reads CASSGQVDMNTEAFF. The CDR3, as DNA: TGTGCCAGCAGCGGACAGGTTGATATGAACACTGAAGCTTTCTTT.

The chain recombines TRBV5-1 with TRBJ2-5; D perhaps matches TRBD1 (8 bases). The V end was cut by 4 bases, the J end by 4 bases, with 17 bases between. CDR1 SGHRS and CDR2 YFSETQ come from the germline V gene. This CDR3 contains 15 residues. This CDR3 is CASSIPTGEGETQYF. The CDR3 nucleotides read TGCGCCAGCAGCATCCCGACAGGGGAGGGAGAGACCCAGTACTTC.

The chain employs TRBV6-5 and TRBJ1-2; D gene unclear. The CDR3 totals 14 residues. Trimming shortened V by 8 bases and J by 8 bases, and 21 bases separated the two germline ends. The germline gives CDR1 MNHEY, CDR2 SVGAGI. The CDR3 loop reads CASSYGVGDRGYTF. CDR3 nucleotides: TGTGCCAGCTCGTACGGGGTCGGGGATCGGGGCTACACCTTC.

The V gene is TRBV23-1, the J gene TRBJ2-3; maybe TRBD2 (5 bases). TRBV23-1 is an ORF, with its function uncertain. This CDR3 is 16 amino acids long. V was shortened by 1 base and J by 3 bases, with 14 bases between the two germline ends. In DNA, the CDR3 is TGCGCCAGCAGTCAATATTACCGCCGAGGGACAGATACGCAGTATTTT. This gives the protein CASSQYYRRGTDTQYF.

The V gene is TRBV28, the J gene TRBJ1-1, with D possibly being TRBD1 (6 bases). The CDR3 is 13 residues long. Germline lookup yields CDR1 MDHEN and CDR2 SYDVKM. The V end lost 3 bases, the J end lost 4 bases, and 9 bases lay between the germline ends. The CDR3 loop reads CASSLGGPTEAFF. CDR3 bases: TGTGCCAGCAGTTTGGGGGGGCCCACTGAAGCTTTCTTT.